A selection of T cell receptor beta chains follows, all from one sample in a study of blood T cell repertoires in COVID-19. The method was immunoSEQ multiplex PCR; TCRdb's version includes in-frame clones alone and lacks a portion of them. The sample lists more than 100,000 clones, about 86% seen once, with about 2.6% in the top ten. Sequenced sample: PBMCs or T cells enriched from blood (not recorded which). Receptors were obtained from a middle-aged man with acute COVID-19. Each CDR3 is given with its conserved first and last residue. Each record gives: CDR3 protein, CDR3 DNA, D gene, J gene, clone size, V gene. The D gene is left open where the match is weak. Where a row states a size, it is once, few, many or the class of an expanded clone; other rows omit it.

CASSEMDTSGNTIYF | TGTGCCAGCAGTGAAATGGACACCTCTGGAAACACCATATATTTT | . | TRBJ1-3 | once | TRBV6-1
CASSAGGGYGYTF | TGTGCCAGCAGCGCGGGGGGCGGCTATGGCTACACCTTC | . | TRBJ1-2 | . | TRBV7-9
CASSLGPQETQYF | TGTGCCAGCAGTTTGGGCCCCCAAGAGACCCAGTACTTC | . | TRBJ2-5 | . | TRBV25-1
CSVGEREGEKLFF | TGCAGCGTTGGGGAAAGGGAGGGAGAAAAACTGTTTTTT | . | TRBJ1-4 | . | TRBV29-1
CASSSDREDLYEQYF | TGCGCCAGCAGCTCGGACAGGGAGGATCTCTACGAGCAGTACTTC | TRBD1 | TRBJ2-7 | . | TRBV5-1
CASSGGDREIYEQYF | TGTGCCAGCAGCGGGGGGGACCGTGAGATCTACGAGCAGTACTTC | . | TRBJ2-7 | . | TRBV9
CASSDQNRGNQPQHF | TGTGCCAGCAGTGACCAGAACAGGGGGAATCAGCCCCAGCATTTT | TRBD1 | TRBJ1-5 | once | TRBV6-1
CASREVETQYF | TGTGCCAGCAGGGAGGTGGAGACCCAGTACTTC | . | TRBJ2-5 | . | TRBV2
CASSRESPAGNVGSGANVLTF | TGTGCCAGCAGCCGAGAATCTCCTGCAGGGAATGTTGGTTCTGGGGCCAACGTCCTGACTTTC | . | TRBJ2-6 | . | TRBV9
CASSAYGYTF | TGTGCCAGTAGTGCGTATGGCTACACCTTC | . | TRBJ1-2 | . | TRBV19
CASGDWSSYEQYF | TGTGCTAGTGGAGATTGGAGCTCCTACGAGCAGTACTTC | . | TRBJ2-7 | . | TRBV12-5
CASSQIGGYGYTF | TGTGCCAGCAGTCAGATAGGGGGATACGGCTACACCTTC | . | TRBJ1-2 | . | TRBV28
CASSLADGVNEQFF | TGTGCCAGCAGCTTGGCAGACGGGGTTAATGAGCAGTTCTTC | . | TRBJ2-1 | . | TRBV5-4
CASTAQGAATTSEQYF | TGCGCCAGCACGGCGCAAGGAGCGGCCACAACATCCGAGCAGTACTTC | . | TRBJ2-7 | . | TRBV5-1
CASSLGGTEAYEQYF | TGTGCCAGCAGCTTAGGCGGGACTGAAGCCTACGAGCAGTACTTC | . | TRBJ2-7 | . | TRBV7-9
CASSYPTSGGPTDTQYF | TGTGCCAGCAGTTACCCGACTAGCGGGGGGCCCACAGATACGCAGTATTTT | TRBD2 | TRBJ2-3 | . | TRBV6-2/TRBV6-3
CASSPTLGNEQFF | TGTGCCAGCAGCCCTACCCTAGGCAATGAGCAGTTCTTC | . | TRBJ2-1 | once | TRBV12-3/TRBV12-4